Listed here are 19 T cell receptor beta chains from one sample, sequenced in a study of cytomegalovirus exposure and HLA in healthy donors. Use of 60 Vbeta and 13 Jbeta primers characterized the PCR. Sequencing used immunoSEQ multiplex PCR; TCRdb keeps in-frame clones, though not all of them. The sample holds roughly 170,000 clones; around 83% are singletons and the top ten take approximately 1.2%. Specimen: PBMCs. The receptors shown here come from a girl aged 2 to 9 in good health and CMV-seropositive.

The chain carries TRBV7-3 and TRBJ2-1; tentative D call: TRBD2 (5 bases). The CDR3 runs to 14 residues. The germline V gene encodes CDR1 SGHTA and CDR2 FQGTGA. Trimming took off 5 bases at V and 8 bases at J, with 16 bases between the two ends. CDR3 sequence: CASSPQLGSYEQFF. The CDR3 DNA reads as TGTGCCAGCAGCCCGCAACTAGGGTCCTATGAGCAGTTCTTC.

The chain recombines TRBV18 with TRBJ1-1, with D unresolved. The CDR3 extends over 14 amino acids. V was shortened by 3 bases and J by 1 base, with 9 bases between the two germline ends. The germline V gene has CDR1 KGHSH and CDR2 LQKENI. The CDR3 sequence is CASSPRGSNTEAFF. CDR3 nucleotides: TGTGCCAGCTCACCCCGGGGATCGAACACTGAAGCTTTCTTT.

The chain joins TRBV7-2 to TRBJ2-1; TRBD2 might be the D (5 bases). Germline V gene data show CDR1 as SGHTA and CDR2 as FQGNSA. V dropped 1 base and J dropped 4 bases, with 8 bases sitting between them. The CDR3 covers 14 residues. The CDR3 protein is CASSLGRRYNEQFF. The CDR3 DNA follows: TGTGCCAGCAGCTTAGGTCGGAGGTACAATGAGCAGTTCTTC. The whole variable domain, filled in from reference TRBV7-2 and TRBJ2-1, reads GAGVSQSPSNKVTEKGKDVELRCDPISGHTALYWYRQSLGQGLEFLIYFQGNSAPDKSGLPSDRFSAERTGGSVSTLTIQRTQQEDSAVYLCASSLGRRYNEQFFGPGTRLTVL.

This clone was recorded a few times. The chain has TRBV5-1 and TRBJ1-1; 7 bases match TRBD1. V lost 0 bases and J lost 3; bases outside the gene matches: 5. The germline gives CDR1 SGHRS, CDR2 YFSETQ. The CDR3 extends over 15 amino acids. CDR3 loop: CASSLGDRTYTEAFF. The DNA of the CDR3 is TGCGCCAGCAGCTTGGGGGACAGAACGTACACTGAAGCTTTCTTT.

The chain joins TRBV4-1 to TRBJ2-3; D possibly corresponds to TRBD2 (5 bases). There are 18 residues in the CDR3. V lost 1 base to trimming and J lost 1 base, with 18 bases between them. Germline lookup yields CDR1 MGHRA and CDR2 YSYEKL. The CDR3 is CASSQGLSRTGGTDTQYF. The CDR3, as DNA: TGCGCCAGCAGCCAAGGACTTTCCAGGACTGGGGGCACAGATACGCAGTATTTT.

The chain uses TRBV6-1 and TRBJ2-4; TRBD1 is a possible D gene (6 bases). This CDR3 contains 15 residues. V was cut by 4 bases and J by 0 bases, with 10 bases left in between. Germline V gene data show CDR1 as MNHNS and CDR2 as SASEGT. The DNA for the CDR3 is TGTGCCAGCAGTGGGCGGACAGTAGCCAAAAACATTCAGTACTTC. This codes for CASSGRTVAKNIQYF.

V gene TRBV5-1 combines with J gene TRBJ2-5; 11 bases map to TRBD2. Germline V lookup: CDR1 SGHRS, CDR2 YFSETQ. The CDR3 is 13 residues long. Germline trimming cut 6 bases from V and 4 bases from J; bases unmatched to any gene: 2. CDR3: CASTGLAGETQYF. Here the CDR3 DNA reads TGCGCCAGCACCGGACTAGCGGGAGAGACCCAGTACTTC.

The genes are TRBV11-3 and TRBJ2-1, with a weak D call TRBD2 (5 bases). The CDR3 has 12 residues. Germline loops: CDR1 SGHNT, CDR2 YENEEA. With 3 bases removed from V and 13 bases from J, the gap between germline ends came to 13 bases. CDR3: CASSFTGVAQFF. CDR3 coding DNA: TGTGCCAGCAGCTTCACCGGGGTCGCCCAGTTCTTC.

The chain has TRBV5-6 and TRBJ1-3; 9 bases fit TRBD1. Germline assignment: CDR1 SGHDT and CDR2 YYEEEE. CDR3 size: 17 residues. J gave up 1 base and V 2 bases, and 7 bases lay outside the gene matches. In DNA, the CDR3 is TGTGCCAGCAGCTTTAGGGCGACAGGGGGGTCTGGAAACACCATATATTTT. It codes for CASSFRATGGSGNTIYF.

This clone was counted many times. The rearrangement joins TRBV6-5 to TRBJ1-1; unclear D gene. From germline, CDR1 is MNHEY and CDR2 SVGAGI. The CDR3 is made up of 12 amino acids. Trimming removed 4 bases at V and 8 bases at J, with 11 bases between. CDR3 sequence: CASSSRSHEAFF. The CDR3 DNA reads as TGTGCCAGCAGTTCGCGCTCCCACGAAGCTTTCTTT.

The rearrangement joins TRBV19 to TRBJ1-1, with D possibly matching TRBD1 (6 bases). The V end lost 4 bases, the J end lost 6 bases, and 21 bases lay between the germline ends. The CDR3 sequence is 16 residues long. Germline V CDR1 and CDR2: LNHDA, SQIVND (reference sequence). CDR3 bases: TGTGCCAGTAGTAATTTTGTGTCAGGGGCGGGCGCTGAAGCTTTCTTT. The encoded protein is CASSNFVSGAGAEAFF.

This clone was counted between two and nine times. This rearrangement joins TRBV6-5 to TRBJ1-1; D remains ambiguous. The CDR3 totals 13 residues. Per germline, CDR1 MNHEY and CDR2 SVGAGI. V lost 2 bases, J lost 4 bases, and 8 bases lay in between. CDR3 bases: TGTGCCAGCAGTTACGAGGTTAGCACTGAAGCTTTCTTT. Residues: CASSYEVSTEAFF.

The CDR3 sequence: CASSQGSGKGSYEQYF. For the CDR3, the DNA is TGCGCCAGCAGCCAGGGGAGCGGGAAGGGTTCCTACGAGCAGTACTTC. This chain connects TRBV4-1 to TRBJ2-5, with 7 bases aligning to TRBD2. Near its end, the DNA agrees better with TRBJ2-7, so the J call may be wrong. The CDR3 sequence is 16 residues long. Germline values: CDR1 MGHRA, CDR2 YSYEKL.

The chain is built from TRBV2 and TRBJ2-7; 8 bases match TRBD2. V was pared by 6 bases and J by 0 bases, with 7 bases of the junction left unmatched. Germline V lookup: CDR1 SNHLY, CDR2 FYNNEI. The CDR3 length is 15 residues. The CDR3 protein is CASRWGLGSSYEQYF. The CDR3 DNA reads as TGTGCCAGCAGGTGGGGACTAGGTAGCTCCTACGAGCAGTACTTC.

The chain is built from TRBV27 and TRBJ2-7, with 7 bases identical to TRBD1. The J segment lost 2 bases and the V segment lost 6 bases, leaving 7 bases of the junction unmatched. Per germline, CDR1 MNHEY and CDR2 SMNVEV (reference sequence). The CDR3 is made up of 14 amino acids. CDR3 nucleotide sequence: TGTGCCAGCAGAGGATGGGACAGCACCTACGAGCAGTACTTC. Amino acid sequence: CASRGWDSTYEQYF.

This clone is a singleton in its sample. DNA for the CDR3: TGTGCCAGCAGTCAGGGGACGGCGAACACCGGGGAGCTGTTTTTT. Encoded protein: CASSQGTANTGELFF. This sequence joins TRBV2 and TRBJ2-2, with a weak D call TRBD1 (6 bases). Between the trimmed V and J ends, which lost 5 bases and 0 bases, there was a span of 10 bases. CDR3 length equals 15 residues. Germline lookup yields CDR1 SNHLY and CDR2 FYNNEI.

The CDR3 DNA reads as TGTGCCAGCAGTTACTCGGGGACTAGCGGGAGTTATATTTCGCAGTATTTT. It specifies CASSYSGTSGSYISQYF. This chain connects TRBV6-8 to TRBJ2-3; 14 bases match TRBD2. The CDR3 length is 17 residues. The germline V gene encodes CDR1 MNHGY and CDR2 SAAAGT. V gave up 0 bases and J gave up 10 bases; unmatched junction bases: 9.

The gene calls are TRBV28 and TRBJ2-7; D unresolved. Deletions cut 2 bases from V and 1 base from J, with 12 bases between. This CDR3 region has 15 residues. Germline V gene lookup returns CDR1 MDHEN and CDR2 SYDVKM. The CDR3 reads CASSLGTVYSYEQYF. The CDR3 nucleotides read TGTGCCAGCAGTTTAGGAACAGTTTATTCCTACGAGCAGTACTTC.

The chain employs TRBV7-8 and TRBJ1-5; 9 nucleotides match TRBD1. Germline V gene lookup returns CDR1 SGHVS and CDR2 FQNEAQ. The CDR3 is 15 residues long. V shed 4 bases, J shed 5 bases, and the junction held 6 bases outside the gene matches. CDR3: CASSWAQGADQPQHF. The CDR3 nucleotides read TGTGCCAGCAGCTGGGCACAGGGGGCCGATCAGCCCCAGCATTTT. Drawing the rest from reference TRBV7-8 and TRBJ1-5, the complete variable domain is GAGVSQSPRYKVAKRGQDVALRCDPISGHVSLFWYQQALGQGPEFLTYFQNEAQLDKSGLPSDRFFAERPEGSVSTLKIQRTQQEDSAVYLCASSWAQGADQPQHFGDGTRLSIL.